The 30 T cell receptor beta chains below all came from one sample that was sequenced in a study of high-grade serous ovarian cancer treatment subgroups. Some clones are missing from TCRdb's copy, which holds only in-frame ones; the method was immunoSEQ multiplex PCR. The sample carries about 18,000 clones, approximately 81% recorded once. Tumor samples were taken before definitive surgery or chemotherapy. The sample consisted of tumor tissue. The origin of the receptors is a human donor with high-grade serous ovarian cancer.

V and J are TRBV6-1 and TRBJ2-5; D is perhaps TRBD2 (6 bases). V was trimmed by 3 bases and J by 5 bases, leaving 16 bases between them. The V gene's germline CDR1 is MNHNS and CDR2 SASEGT. The CDR3 totals 15 residues. CDR3 sequence reads: CASSEGLRDSETQYF. CDR3 nucleotides: TGTGCCAGCAGTGAGGGGTTAAGGGACTCGGAGACCCAGTACTTC.

The chain links TRBV4-2 to TRBJ1-3; the D gene is possibly TRBD1 (5 bases). Deletions cut 0 bases from V and 2 bases from J, with 8 bases between. The V gene's germline CDR1 is LGHNA and CDR2 YNFKEQ. This CDR3 has 15 amino acids. The CDR3 protein is CASSQDQGPGNTIYF. CDR3 coding DNA: TGTGCCAGCAGCCAAGATCAGGGACCTGGAAACACCATATATTTT.

In this sample, this clone turned up a few times. The rearrangement joins TRBV11-3 to TRBJ2-5, with 8 nucleotides matching TRBD1. The DNA end favors TRBJ2-7, so the J call may be wrong. Germline loops: CDR1 SGHNT, CDR2 YENEEA. The length of the CDR3 is 15 residues. For the CDR3, the DNA is TGTGCCAGCAGCTTAGTGGGACAGGCCTCCTACGAGCAGTACTTC. Translating it yields CASSLVGQASYEQYF.

The genes are TRBV5-1 and TRBJ2-2; TRBD1 might be the D (5 bases). In germline, CDR1 is SGHRS, CDR2 YFSETQ. V lost 1 base to trimming and J lost 1 base, with 8 bases between them. This CDR3 has 15 residues. The CDR3 spells CASSLSTGNTGELFF. CDR3 nucleotides: TGCGCCAGCAGCTTGAGTACAGGGAACACCGGGGAGCTGTTTTTT. Full variable domain (outside the CDR3, taken from reference TRBV5-1 and TRBJ2-2): KAGVTQTPRYLIKTRGQQVTLSCSPISGHRSVSWYQQTPGQGLQFLFEYFSETQRNKGNFPGRFSGRQFSNSRSEMNVSTLELGDSALYLCASSLSTGNTGELFFGEGSRLTVL.

The J gene is TRBJ2-2, the V gene TRBV27, with TRBD2 as a possible D gene (6 bases). This CDR3 spans 14 amino acids. Germline V CDR1 and CDR2: MNHEY, SMNVEV (reference sequence). The germline V and J ends were trimmed by 5 bases and 6 bases, with 13 bases remaining between them. The CDR3 DNA follows: TGTGCCAGCAGTACGGGACTGCAGTCCGGGGAGCTGTTTTTT. Protein product: CASSTGLQSGELFF.

This clone was seen a few times. This chain links TRBV5-1 with TRBJ2-7, with no clear D. CDR3 length: 12 amino acids. Germline CDR1 reads SGHRS; CDR2 reads YFSETQ. Deletions cut 0 bases from V and 3 bases from J, with 4 bases between. The CDR3 sequence: CASSLDIYEQYF. In nucleotides, the CDR3 is TGCGCCAGCAGCTTGGACATCTACGAGCAGTACTTC. Drawing the rest from reference TRBV5-1 and TRBJ2-7, the complete variable domain is KAGVTQTPRYLIKTRGQQVTLSCSPISGHRSVSWYQQTPGQGLQFLFEYFSETQRNKGNFPGRFSGRQFSNSRSEMNVSTLELGDSALYLCASSLDIYEQYFGPGTRLTVT.

This clone is medium-sized (0.01 to 0.1%) by share. The chain recombines TRBV2 with TRBJ2-3, with 10 bases that match TRBD2. The CDR3 length is 16 residues. Germline V gene lookup returns CDR1 SNHLY and CDR2 FYNNEI. Losses at the gene ends were 1 base for V and 5 bases for J; bases not matched to a gene: 6. In DNA form, the CDR3 reads TGTGCCAGCAGTGAAGAACTAGCGGGACTTCAAGATACGCAGTATTTT. Translation: CASSEELAGLQDTQYF.

V gene TRBV10-3 combines with J gene TRBJ2-7; D perhaps matches TRBD1 (6 bases). Trimming stripped 9 bases from V and 0 bases from J, with 15 bases between. The germline V gene has CDR1 ENHRY and CDR2 SYGVKD. This CDR3 has 14 residues. In DNA form, the CDR3 reads TGTGCCATTATGGGACATTCGAGCTCCTACGAGCAGTACTTC. It is translated as CAIMGHSSSYEQYF.

This chain links TRBV19 with TRBJ2-7, with TRBD1 identical over 7 bases. Looked up from germline, CDR1 is LNHDA and CDR2 is SQIVND (reference sequence). V lost 6 bases to trimming and J lost 0 bases; unmatched junction nucleotides: 2. This CDR3 region has 13 residues. The CDR3 coding sequence is TGTGCCAGTAGGGGACAGTCCTCCTACGAGCAGTACTTC. Its protein product is CASRGQSSYEQYF.

The chain combines TRBV5-1 with TRBJ2-7; 8 bases fit TRBD2. The V and J ends lost 7 bases and 5 bases, in that order; junction bases with no gene match: 14. Per germline, CDR1 SGHRS and CDR2 YFSETQ. This CDR3 region has 15 residues. The CDR3 coding sequence is TGCGCCAGCCTTCCCCTAACGGGAGGGCCCCACGAGCAGTACTTC. It is translated as CASLPLTGGPHEQYF.

The sample holds a few counts of this clone. The chain links TRBV9 to TRBJ1-2; possibly TRBD1 for D (5 bases). Trimming shortened V by 2 bases and J by 4 bases, and 15 bases separated the two germline ends. Per germline, CDR1 SGDLS and CDR2 YYNGEE. The CDR3 is 15 amino acids. The CDR3 sequence: CASSVADGALYGYTF. DNA of the CDR3: TGTGCCAGCAGCGTGGCGGACGGGGCCCTCTATGGCTACACCTTC.

The chain couples TRBV19 to TRBJ2-7; perhaps TRBD2 as D (5 bases). Trimming took 3 bases from V and 7 from J, leaving 13 bases between them. The CDR3 covers 13 residues. The V gene's germline CDR1 is LNHDA and CDR2 SQIVND (reference sequence). The CDR3: CASSIPGIGEQYF. CDR3 nucleotides: TGTGCCAGTAGTATCCCCGGGATTGGAGAGCAGTACTTC.

This clone was seen once. This chain uses TRBV27 with TRBJ2-5; 9 positions agree with TRBD2. Germline CDR1 and CDR2: MNHEY and SMNVEV (reference sequence). This CDR3 spans 13 amino acids. V dropped 3 bases and J dropped 4; count of bases not matched to a gene: 0. The CDR3 is CASSFSGRETQYF. CDR3 nucleotides: TGTGCCAGCAGTTTTAGCGGGAGAGAGACCCAGTACTTC.

The genes are TRBV5-1 and TRBJ2-2; D may correspond to TRBD1 or TRBD2 (5 bases each). Germline V lookup: CDR1 SGHRS, CDR2 YFSETQ. V was pared by 0 bases and J by 2 bases, with 11 bases between. There are 16 residues in the CDR3. CDR3 nucleotide sequence: TGCGCCAGCAGCTTGGCCCCCGGGGCAAACACCGGGGAGCTGTTTTTT. This encodes CASSLAPGANTGELFF.

V and J are TRBV10-3 and TRBJ2-3, with 7 bases aligning to TRBD2. V lost 2 bases, J lost 5 bases, and 10 bases stayed unmatched. The CDR3 covers 16 residues. CDR1 is ENHRY and CDR2 is SYGVKD in the germline V gene. CDR3 region: CAISEMAGASGDTQYF. The CDR3 DNA is TGTGCCATCAGTGAGATGGCGGGAGCGTCGGGAGATACGCAGTATTTT.

The V call is TRBV18, the J call TRBJ2-1, with D uncertain. The CDR3 has 12 residues. V lost 6 bases to trimming and J lost 4 bases, with 7 bases between them. Germline V gives CDR1 KGHSH, CDR2 LQKENI. As DNA, the CDR3 is TGTGCCAGCTCCCGCGAATACAATGAGCAGTTCTTC. This gives the protein CASSREYNEQFF.

This clone has just a few counts. The chain uses TRBV5-1 and TRBJ1-2; the D gene is possibly TRBD1 (5 bases). Trimming shortened V by 0 bases and J by 3 bases, and 12 bases separated the two germline ends. This CDR3 is built from 15 residues. The V gene's germline CDR1 is SGHRS and CDR2 YFSETQ. CDR3 amino acids: CASSLGQTKDYGYTF. The CDR3 DNA reads as TGCGCCAGCAGCTTGGGACAGACGAAGGACTATGGCTACACCTTC.

The chain carries TRBV14 and TRBJ2-7; 10 nucleotides agree with TRBD2. The trim removed 0 bases at V and 2 bases at J, leaving 1 base unmatched. CDR3 size: 15 residues. Germline lookup yields CDR1 SGHDN and CDR2 FVKESK. DNA for the CDR3: TGTGCCAGCAGCCAAGAACTAGCGGGGACCTACGAGCAGTACTTC. Its translation is CASSQELAGTYEQYF.

The genes are TRBV14 and TRBJ2-7, with D perhaps assigned TRBD1 or TRBD2 (5 bases each). CDR1 and CDR2 from the germline V gene are SGHDN and FVKESK. V was trimmed by 6 bases and J by 7 bases, leaving 16 bases between them. The CDR3 consists of 13 residues. CDR3 sequence (DNA): TGTGCCAGCAGGGGAACAGGACGAGGGGAGCAGTACTTC. Protein: CASRGTGRGEQYF. The variable domain in full, completed from reference TRBV14 and TRBJ2-7, reads EAGVTQFPSHSVIEKGQTVTLRCDPISGHDNLYWYRRVMGKEIKFLLHFVKESKQDESGMPNNRFLAERTGGTYSTLKVQPAELEDSGVYFCASRGTGRGEQYFGPGTRLTVT.

The chain employs TRBV15 and TRBJ1-1, with D tentatively TRBD1 (5 bases). CDR1 is LNHNV, CDR2 YYDKDF, per germline (reference sequence). V was trimmed by 1 base and J by 0 bases, leaving 15 bases between them. The CDR3 is made up of 17 amino acids. The CDR3 is CATSRVPGLGMNTEAFF. DNA for the CDR3: TGTGCCACCAGCAGAGTTCCGGGGCTGGGTATGAACACTGAAGCTTTCTTT.

The CDR3 nucleotides are TGTGCCAGCAGCTTGGGGTTAGATCAGCCCCAGCATTTT. Translated, it gives CASSLGLDQPQHF. The chain couples TRBV27 to TRBJ1-5; D not resolved. Germline V gene sequence: CDR1 MNHEY, CDR2 SMNVEV (reference sequence). The length of the CDR3 is 13 residues. Trimming took off 6 bases at V and 5 bases at J, with 11 bases between the two ends.

This clone appeared a single time. This CDR3 reads CASSHTRAAGYEQYF. CDR3 sequence (DNA): TGTGCCAGTAGCCATACCCGGGCCGCGGGCTACGAGCAGTACTTC. V is TRBV19 and J is TRBJ2-7; weak D call: TRBD2 (5 bases). The CDR3 sequence is 15 residues long. V lost 6 bases to trimming and J lost 3 bases, with 18 bases between them. In germline, CDR1 is LNHDA, CDR2 SQIVND (reference sequence).

The CDR3 sequence: CASSPQGARYGYTF. The CDR3 bases are TGTGCCAGCAGCCCACAGGGGGCGAGGTATGGCTACACCTTC. The chain recombines TRBV27 with TRBJ1-2, with 9 bases identical to TRBD1. The CDR3 covers 14 residues. The ends lost 6 bases at V and 5 bases at J; junction bases unmatched: 7. Germline CDR1 and CDR2: MNHEY and SMNVEV (reference sequence).

V and J are TRBV18 and TRBJ2-5, with TRBD2 identical over 8 bases. V was pared by 2 bases and J by 4 bases, with 3 bases of the junction left unmatched. CDR3 size: 14 residues. Per germline, CDR1 KGHSH and CDR2 LQKENI. The DNA of the CDR3 is TGTGCCAGCTCACCAACGGGAGGGGGAGAGACCCAGTACTTC. This sequence encodes CASSPTGGGETQYF.

The CDR3 region has the DNA TGTGCCAGCAGTCAGGGGGCGATCAGCAATCAGCCCCAGCATTTT. Its protein product is CASSQGAISNQPQHF. The chain couples TRBV27 to TRBJ1-5; 8 bases are shared with TRBD1. From germline, CDR1 is MNHEY and CDR2 SMNVEV (reference sequence). CDR3 length: 15 amino acids. With 5 bases clipped from V and 1 base from J, the junction kept 4 bases outside the gene matches.

This clone appeared once. The same CDR3 is also encoded by other DNA sequences in this sample. CDR3 in DNA: TGCGCCAGCAGCTTGGCAGGGACGGGAAATGAAAAACTGTTTTTT. This sequence encodes CASSLAGTGNEKLFF. The chain links TRBV5-1 to TRBJ1-4, with a weak D call TRBD1 (5 bases). The germline gives CDR1 SGHRS, CDR2 YFSETQ. V lost 0 bases to trimming and J lost 5 bases, with 11 bases between them. The CDR3 sequence is 15 residues long.

This clone was observed a single time. The chain combines TRBV25-1 with TRBJ2-1, with 7 bases fitting TRBD2. Losses at the gene ends were 5 bases for V and 5 bases for J; bases not matched to a gene: 6. The CDR3 spans 14 residues. Germline V gene data show CDR1 as MGHDK and CDR2 as SYGVNS. The CDR3 protein is CASSPTSNHNEQFF. The CDR3 region has the DNA TGTGCCAGCAGTCCGACTAGCAACCACAATGAGCAGTTCTTC.

This clone came up once. The rearrangement joins TRBV28 to TRBJ2-7; 7 bases are a match to TRBD1. The CDR3 runs 15 residues. V gave up 5 bases and J gave up 1 base; unmatched junction bases: 8. CDR1 is MDHEN, CDR2 SYDVKM, per germline. The CDR3 sequence is CASSPPGTDSYEQYF. The CDR3 DNA reads as TGTGCCAGCAGTCCTCCGGGGACAGATTCCTACGAGCAGTACTTC. Filled out from reference TRBV28 and TRBJ2-7, the complete variable domain reads DVKVTQSSRYLVKRTGEKVFLECVQDMDHENMFWYRQDPGLGLRLIYFSYDVKMKEKGDIPEGYSVSREKKERFSLILESASTNQTSMYLCASSPPGTDSYEQYFGPGTRLTVT.

The V and J genes are TRBV7-2 and TRBJ2-4; D is uncertain. V lost 5 bases to trimming and J lost 0 bases, with 17 bases between them. The germline gives CDR1 SGHTA, CDR2 FQGNSA. The CDR3 runs to 17 residues. The CDR3 reads CASSLFLGSLAKNIQYF. The CDR3 nucleotides are TGTGCCAGCAGCCTTTTTTTGGGCAGCTTAGCCAAAAACATTCAGTACTTC.

The chain is built from TRBV18 and TRBJ2-7; D is unclear. Per germline, CDR1 KGHSH and CDR2 LQKENI. The V and J ends lost 3 bases and 6 bases respectively, with 9 bases between them. This CDR3 contains 12 residues. The CDR3 region is CASSPGQSEQYF. The CDR3, as DNA: TGTGCCAGCTCACCTGGTCAGTCCGAGCAGTACTTC.